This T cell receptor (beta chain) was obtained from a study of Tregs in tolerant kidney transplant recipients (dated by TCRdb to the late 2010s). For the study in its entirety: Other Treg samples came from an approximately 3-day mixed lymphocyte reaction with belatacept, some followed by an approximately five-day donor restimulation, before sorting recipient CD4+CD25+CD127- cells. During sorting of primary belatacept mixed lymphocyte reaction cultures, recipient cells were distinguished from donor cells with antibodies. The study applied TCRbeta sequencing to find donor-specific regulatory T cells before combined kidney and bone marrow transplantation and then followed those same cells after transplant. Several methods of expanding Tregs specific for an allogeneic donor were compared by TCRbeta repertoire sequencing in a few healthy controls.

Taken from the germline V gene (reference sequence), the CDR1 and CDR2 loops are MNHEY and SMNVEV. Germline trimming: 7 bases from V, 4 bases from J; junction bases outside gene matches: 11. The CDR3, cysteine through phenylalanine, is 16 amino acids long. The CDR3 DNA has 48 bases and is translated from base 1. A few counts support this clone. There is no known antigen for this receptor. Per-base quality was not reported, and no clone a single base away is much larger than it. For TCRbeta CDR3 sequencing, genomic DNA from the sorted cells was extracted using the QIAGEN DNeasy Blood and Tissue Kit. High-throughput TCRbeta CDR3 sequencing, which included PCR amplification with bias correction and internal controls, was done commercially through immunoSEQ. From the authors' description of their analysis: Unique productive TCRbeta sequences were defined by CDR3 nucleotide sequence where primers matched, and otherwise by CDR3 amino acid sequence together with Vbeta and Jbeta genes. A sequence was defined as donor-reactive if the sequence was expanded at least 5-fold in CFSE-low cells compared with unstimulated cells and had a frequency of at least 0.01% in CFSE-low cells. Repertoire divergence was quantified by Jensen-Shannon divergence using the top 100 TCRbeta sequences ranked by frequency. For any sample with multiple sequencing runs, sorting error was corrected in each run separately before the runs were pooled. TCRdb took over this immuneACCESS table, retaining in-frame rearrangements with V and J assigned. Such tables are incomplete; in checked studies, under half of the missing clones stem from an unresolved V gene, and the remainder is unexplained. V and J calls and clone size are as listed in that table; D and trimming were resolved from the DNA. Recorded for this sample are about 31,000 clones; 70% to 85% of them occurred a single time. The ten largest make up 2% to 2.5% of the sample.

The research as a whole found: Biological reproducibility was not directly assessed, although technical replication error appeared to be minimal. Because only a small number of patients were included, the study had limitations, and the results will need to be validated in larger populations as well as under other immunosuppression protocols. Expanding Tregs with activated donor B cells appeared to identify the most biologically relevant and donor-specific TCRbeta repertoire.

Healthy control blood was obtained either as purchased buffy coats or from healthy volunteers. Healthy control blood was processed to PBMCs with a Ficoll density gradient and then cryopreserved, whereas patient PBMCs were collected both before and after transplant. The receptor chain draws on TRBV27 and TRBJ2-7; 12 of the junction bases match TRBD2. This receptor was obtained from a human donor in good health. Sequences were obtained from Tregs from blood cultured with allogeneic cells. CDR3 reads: CASKARLAGGQYEQYF. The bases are TGTGCCAGCAAGGCCCGGCTAGCGGGGGGGCAGTACGAGCAGTACTTC.